The clone carrying this T cell receptor beta chain was seen only a few times. This record comes from a study of blood T cell repertoires in COVID-19. For the study at large: Material from acute and convalescent COVID-19 was sourced from the United States, Italy and Spain. T cells, B-cell-depleted T cells, or PBMCs supplied cDNA or gDNA.

CDR1 and CDR2 (germline): LGHDT, YNNKEL (reference sequence). Trimming stripped 1 base from V and 11 bases from J, with 11 bases between. The CDR3 is made up of 12 amino acids. Enrolment of Seattle patients took place during active infection, and they were followed longitudinally. In the source study's methods: Estimation of nucleated cell counts was performed using reference gene primer amplification. Generated by immunoSEQ multiplex PCR, the TCRdb table keeps only in-frame clones and is missing some. That table furnishes V, J and clone size, whereas the DNA furnished D and trimming. The data contain 400,000 or so clones, 80% to 90% of them singletons.

The rearrangement joins TRBV3-1 (or the pseudogene TRBV3-2) to TRBJ1-1, with D perhaps TRBD1 (5 bases). The TCR comes from a man aged 18 to 29 with COVID-19, enrolled during active disease. Sequences were obtained from peripheral blood. CDR3 coding DNA: TGTGCCAGCAGCCAAGGGGGCTTACGGGCTTTCTTT. Translated, it gives CASSQGGLRAFF.